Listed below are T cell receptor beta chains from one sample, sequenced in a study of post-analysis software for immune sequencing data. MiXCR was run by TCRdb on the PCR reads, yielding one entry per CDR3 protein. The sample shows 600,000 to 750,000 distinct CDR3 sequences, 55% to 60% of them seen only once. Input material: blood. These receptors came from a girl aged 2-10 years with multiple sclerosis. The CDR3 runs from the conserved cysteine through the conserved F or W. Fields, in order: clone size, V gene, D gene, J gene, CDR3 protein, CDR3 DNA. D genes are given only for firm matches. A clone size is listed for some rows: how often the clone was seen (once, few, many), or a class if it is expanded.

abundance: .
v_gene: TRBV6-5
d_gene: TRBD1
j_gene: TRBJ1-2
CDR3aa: CASKTGAYGYTF
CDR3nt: TGTGCCAGCAAGACAGGGGCCTATGGCTACACCTTC

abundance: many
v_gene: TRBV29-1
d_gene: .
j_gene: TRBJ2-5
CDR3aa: CSVGEETQYF
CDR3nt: TGCAGCGTTGGGGAGGAGACCCAGTACTTC

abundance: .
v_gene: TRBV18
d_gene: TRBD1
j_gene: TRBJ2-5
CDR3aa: CASAGQGSPQETQYF
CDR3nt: TGTGCCAGCGCGGGACAGGGCTCCCCCCAAGAGACCCAGTACTTC

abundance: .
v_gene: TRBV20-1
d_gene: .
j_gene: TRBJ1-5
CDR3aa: CSASAGNSNQPQHF
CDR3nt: TGCAGTGCTAGCGCCGGTAATAGCAATCAGCCCCAGCATTTT

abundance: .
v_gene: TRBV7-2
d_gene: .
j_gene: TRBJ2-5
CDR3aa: CASSSRGAQETQYF
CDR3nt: TGTGCCAGCAGTTCCCGAGGGGCTCAAGAGACCCAGTACTTC

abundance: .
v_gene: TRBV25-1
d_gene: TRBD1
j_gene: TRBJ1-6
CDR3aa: CASRDTGGGPNSPLHF
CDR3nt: TGTGCCAGCAGAGATACAGGGGGCGGCCCAAATTCACCCCTCCACTTT

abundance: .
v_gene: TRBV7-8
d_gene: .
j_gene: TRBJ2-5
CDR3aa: CASSLIGVGGQETQYF
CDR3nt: TGTGCCAGCAGCTTAATAGGGGTGGGGGGTCAAGAGACCCAGTACTTC

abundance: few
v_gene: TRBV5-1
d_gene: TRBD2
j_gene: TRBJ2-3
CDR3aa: CASSLGSSSGGSSTDTQYF
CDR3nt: TGCGCCAGCAGCTTGGGGAGCTCTAGCGGGGGCTCTAGCACAGATACGCAGTATTTT

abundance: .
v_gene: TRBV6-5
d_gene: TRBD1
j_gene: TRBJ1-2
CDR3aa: CASSYVRDSYGYTF
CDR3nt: TGTGCCAGCAGTTACGTCCGGGACAGCTATGGCTACACCTTC

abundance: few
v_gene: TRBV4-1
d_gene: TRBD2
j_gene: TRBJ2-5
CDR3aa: CASSQDNPAGGQETQYF
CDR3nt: TGCGCCAGCAGCCAAGATAACCCGGCGGGAGGGCAAGAGACCCAGTACTTC